The 8 T cell receptor beta chains reported below all come from one sample, sequenced in a study of regulatory T cells in long-lasting Graves disease. Time point described: newly diagnosed GD, antithyroid drugs for less than 3 months. From PBMCs, RNA was extracted and then used to make the TCR library. TCR beta libraries were built with iRepertoire HTBI primers and Arm-PCR of CDR3 regions. TCRdb ran MiXCR on the multiplex PCR reads and lists one entry per CDR3 protein. The sample consists of around 480,000 distinct CDR3 sequences, about 16% of them appearing once. These data were likewise used in another study, on T cells in Graves' hyperthyroidism and ophthalmopathy.

The material was peripheral blood mononuclear cells (PBMCs), obtained at new diagnosis, from a patient treated with antithyroid drugs. The receptor source for this set is a woman aged 35-65 years with Graves disease.

A note on this clonotype: Sequence at one end of the junction differs from germline and may be a read error. The chain links TRBV19 to TRBJ1-1, with D possibly matching TRBD1 (6 bases). The length of the CDR3 is 15 residues. Germline V CDR1 and CDR2: LNHDA, SQIVND (reference sequence). The CDR3 coding sequence is TGTGCCAGTAGTATCAGAGGGCGGGGGGCCACTGAAGCTCTCTTT. It is translated as CASSIRGRGATEALF.

The chain employs TRBV9 and TRBJ1-5; no clear D. In germline, CDR1 is SGDLS, CDR2 YYNGEE. With 0 bases removed from V and 4 bases from J, the gap between germline ends came to 5 bases. The CDR3 totals 13 residues. Here the CDR3 DNA reads TGTGCCAGCAGCGTAGATGTAAATCAGCCCCAGCATTTT. As protein: CASSVDVNQPQHF.

This clonotype was detected ten times or more. The V and J genes are TRBV12-3 or TRBV12-4 and TRBJ1-5; D is perhaps TRBD1 (6 bases). The CDR3 extends over 14 amino acids. V was pared by 3 bases and J by 4 bases, with 10 bases between. The CDR3 here is CASSFARGNQPQHF. The CDR3 DNA follows: TGTGCCAGCAGTTTCGCCAGGGGAAATCAGCCCCAGCATTTT.

The chain uses TRBV4-1 and TRBJ1-1, with a tentative D call TRBD1 (5 bases). The germline CDR1 and CDR2 sequences are MGHRA and YSYEKL. The CDR3 spans 14 residues. Trimming removed 3 bases at V and 3 bases at J, with 11 bases between. The CDR3 here is CASSHARGDTEAFF. CDR3 DNA sequence: TGCGCCAGCAGCCACGCGAGAGGGGACACTGAAGCTTTCTTT.

This clonotype was observed many times. The chain combines TRBV6-1 with TRBJ1-1, with D possibly matching TRBD1 (6 bases). The V gene lost 3 bases and the J gene lost 7 bases, with 12 bases spanning the gap. This CDR3 spans 13 amino acids. In germline, CDR1 is MNHNS, CDR2 SASEGT. CDR3 bases: TGTGCCAGCAGTGATAACGCAGGGGTTGAAGCTTTCTTT. It is translated as CASSDNAGVEAFF.

Of note for this clonotype: With a much larger clone just one base away, this may be a read error. The chain carries TRBV7-9 and TRBJ2-5, with 7 nucleotides matching TRBD1. CDR1 and CDR2 (germline): SEHNR, FQNEAQ (reference sequence). This CDR3 region has 14 residues. Trimming cost V 5 bases and J 1 base; bases outside gene matches: 4. The CDR3 spells CASSADRSQETQYF. The CDR3, as DNA: TGTGCCAGCAGCGCGGACAGGAGCCAAGAGACCCAGTACTTC.

This clonotype was observed many times. This chain links TRBV12-5 with TRBJ1-4; TRBD1 might be the D (5 bases). This CDR3 comprises 15 residues. The germline gives CDR1 LGHNT, CDR2 FRNRAP. V lost 5 bases and J lost 7, with 17 bases in between. This CDR3 reads CASGLGDARSEKLFF. CDR3 sequence (DNA): TGTGCTAGTGGTCTAGGGGACGCCCGGAGTGAAAAACTGTTTTTT.

Concerning this clonotype itself: With a much larger clone just one base away, this may be a read error. The genes are TRBV11-3 and TRBJ2-3, with D possibly being TRBD1 (5 bases). The CDR3 is 18 residues long. Germline V gives CDR1 SGHNT, CDR2 YENEEA. The DNA for the CDR3 is TGTGCCAGCGGCTTAGGCCGACCAAGGACAACCAGCACAGATACGCAGTATTTT. It yields the protein CASGLGRPRTTSTDTQYF.